In its sample, the clone carrying this TCR beta chain was seen a few times. Germline and junction disagree at one end, which may indicate a read error. No cell sorting was done before RNA was extracted from the tissue. The sample is drawn from a study of tumor and adjacent non-tumor tissue in lung cancer. About the research overall: Patients comprised over 9 adenocarcinoma, 2 squamous cell carcinoma and 1 small cell lung cancer.

The library came from three nested PCR rounds adapted from ARM-PCR protocols. TCRdb passed the multiplex PCR reads through MiXCR, listing each CDR3 protein once. The table includes fewer than 80,000 distinct CDR3 sequences, around 70% detected once. This receptor was identified in an older woman with non-small cell lung cancer. Material for sequencing was lung tumor tissue.

In nucleotides, the CDR3 is TGTGTCAGCAATCCGCTTTCGGGTGAGCAGTTCTTC. It translates to CVSNPLSGEQFF. The rearrangement links TRBV12-3 or TRBV12-4 to TRBJ2-1; unclear D gene. The CDR3 totals 12 residues.